These 14 T cell receptor beta chains came from one sample sequenced in a study of technical replicates of blood from four donors. The method was immunoSEQ multiplex PCR; TCRdb's version includes in-frame clones alone and lacks a portion of them. The sample carries about 63,000 clones, around 87% recorded once. The sequenced sample was PBMCs. The receptor set was obtained from a human donor in good health. Some clones in this sample may be carry-over from other donors' samples.

The V and J genes are TRBV30 and TRBJ1-2; the match to TRBD1 covers 9 bases. Losses at the gene ends were 5 bases for V and 8 bases for J; bases not matched to a gene: 9. Germline CDR1 reads GTSNPN; CDR2 reads SVGIG (reference sequence). The CDR3 has 13 residues. This CDR3 reads CAWGKQGARGYTF. The CDR3 nucleotides are TGTGCCTGGGGAAAACAGGGGGCTAGGGGCTACACCTTC.

The chain couples TRBV11-2 to TRBJ1-1; no firm D call. The ends were cut back, 0 bases at V and 5 bases at J, with 10 bases in the middle. Germline V lookup: CDR1 SGHAT, CDR2 FQNNGV. The CDR3 runs to 14 residues. The CDR3 loop is CASSLDHLQTEAFF. The CDR3 bases are TGTGCCAGCAGCTTAGATCATTTACAAACTGAAGCTTTCTTT.

The rearrangement uses TRBV21-1 and TRBJ2-7; the table's TRBD1 call for D was not verified on the DNA. TRBV21-1 is described as a pseudogene. The CDR3 length is 14 residues. The chain's CDR3 is CASSSKQGFYEQYF. The CDR3 bases are TGTGCCAGCAGCAGTAAACAGGGTTTCTACGAGCAGTACTTC.

The count of this clone is one. The chain is built from TRBV7-2 and TRBJ1-6; 7 nucleotides line up with TRBD1. J gave up 8 bases and V 4 bases, and 8 bases lay outside the gene matches. This CDR3 comprises 15 residues. The germline V gene encodes CDR1 SGHTA and CDR2 FQGNSA. CDR3: CASSSWTGYYSPLHF. The CDR3 DNA follows: TGTGCCAGCAGCTCCTGGACAGGTTACTATTCACCCCTCCACTTT.

The rearrangement uses TRBV2 and TRBJ2-7; 10 bases line up with TRBD2. V was pared by 2 bases and J by 7 bases, with 11 bases of the junction left unmatched. CDR3 length: 16 amino acids. Germline V gene lookup returns CDR1 SNHLY and CDR2 FYNNEI. CDR3 sequence: CASSERWTSGTREQYF. CDR3 coding DNA: TGTGCCAGCAGTGAAAGGTGGACTAGCGGAACTAGGGAGCAGTACTTC. The variable domain in full, with the rest retrieved from reference TRBV2 and TRBJ2-7, is EPEVTQTPSHQVTQMGQEVILRCVPISNHLYFYWYRQILGQKVEFLVSFYNNEISEKSEIFDDQFSVERPDGSNFTLKIRSTKLEDSAMYFCASSERWTSGTREQYFGPGTRLTVT.

The chain joins TRBV4-3 to TRBJ2-3; no firm D call. Germline CDR1 reads LGHNA; CDR2 reads YSLEER. Trimming pared 4 bases from V and 10 bases from J, leaving 18 bases between. CDR3 length equals 14 residues. The CDR3 spells CASSPVGTPLSQYF. The DNA of the CDR3 is TGCGCCAGCAGCCCCGTCGGTACTCCGCTCTCGCAGTATTTT.

The CDR3 spells CASSTTSGGYEQYF. The CDR3 DNA follows: TGTGCCAGCAGCACTACTAGCGGGGGTTACGAGCAGTACTTC. The chain links TRBV13 to TRBJ2-7; 11 nucleotides agree with TRBD2. The CDR3 length is 14 residues. Unmatched junction bases numbered 4, after V lost 5 bases and J lost 4 bases. CDR1 is PRHDT and CDR2 is FYEKMQ in the germline V gene (reference sequence).

The chain employs TRBV4-1 and TRBJ2-3; the match to TRBD2 covers 7 bases. The CDR3 is 16 residues long. Germline CDR1 is MGHRA and CDR2 is YSYEKL. The junction had 6 bases not matched to a gene; V was cut back by 3 bases and J by 0 bases. CDR3 in DNA: TGCGCCAGCAGCCATGCGACTAGCCCGAGCACAGATACGCAGTATTTT. Amino acid sequence: CASSHATSPSTDTQYF.

The genes are TRBV23-1 and TRBJ2-5; TRBD1 matches at 10 bases. TRBV23-1 is an ORF; its function is uncertain. The CDR3 is made up of 16 amino acids. Germline trimming cut 6 bases from V and 4 bases from J; bases unmatched to any gene: 11. The CDR3 DNA reads TGCGCCAGCAGCCTCACGAGACAGGGGGCGGGAGAGACCCAGTACTTC. The encoded protein is CASSLTRQGAGETQYF.

The sample holds a few counts of this clone. This chain links TRBV6-1 with TRBJ2-5, with TRBD1 matching 8 bases. Germline loops: CDR1 MNHNS, CDR2 SASEGT. The CDR3 is 15 residues long. The trim removed 6 bases at V and 4 bases at J, leaving 10 bases unmatched. The CDR3 loop reads CASSSGRGTGETQYF. The CDR3 bases are TGTGCCAGCAGCTCAGGACGGGGGACAGGAGAGACCCAGTACTTC.

This chain links TRBV9 with TRBJ2-1, with TRBD2 identical over 8 bases. The trim removed 0 bases at V and 0 bases at J, leaving 5 bases unmatched. This CDR3 has 17 amino acids. CDR1 is SGDLS and CDR2 is YYNGEE in the germline V gene. In DNA form, the CDR3 reads TGTGCCAGCAGCGTAGACATAGCGGGGAGCTCCTACAATGAGCAGTTCTTC. Amino acid sequence: CASSVDIAGSSYNEQFF.

This clone has more than one count but fewer than ten. V is TRBV5-1 and J is TRBJ2-7; possibly TRBD2 for D (5 bases). Germline V gene sequence: CDR1 SGHRS, CDR2 YFSETQ. V gave up 0 bases and J gave up 6 bases, with 7 bases separating them. The CDR3 consists of 12 residues. In DNA form, the CDR3 reads TGCGCCAGCAGCTTGGGAGGGTCCGAGCAGTACTTC. This gives the protein CASSLGGSEQYF.

The chain uses TRBV6-1 and TRBJ1-3; tentatively, D is TRBD1 (5 bases). The V gene's germline CDR1 is MNHNS and CDR2 SASEGT. The CDR3 is made up of 15 amino acids. V was clipped by 3 bases and J by 0 bases, with 9 bases between them. CDR3 DNA: TGTGCCAGCAGTGATGACAGCCGCTCTGGAAACACCATATATTTT. Residues: CASSDDSRSGNTIYF.

The gene calls are TRBV6-1 and TRBJ2-3, with D possibly being TRBD2 (5 bases). CDR3 length: 14 residues. Per the germline V gene, CDR1 is MNHNS and CDR2 is SASEGT. The V end lost 4 bases, the J end lost 7 bases, and 15 bases lay between the germline ends. The CDR3 sequence: CASSAGWGENTQYF. The CDR3, as DNA: TGTGCCAGCAGTGCCGGGTGGGGAGAGAATACGCAGTATTTT.